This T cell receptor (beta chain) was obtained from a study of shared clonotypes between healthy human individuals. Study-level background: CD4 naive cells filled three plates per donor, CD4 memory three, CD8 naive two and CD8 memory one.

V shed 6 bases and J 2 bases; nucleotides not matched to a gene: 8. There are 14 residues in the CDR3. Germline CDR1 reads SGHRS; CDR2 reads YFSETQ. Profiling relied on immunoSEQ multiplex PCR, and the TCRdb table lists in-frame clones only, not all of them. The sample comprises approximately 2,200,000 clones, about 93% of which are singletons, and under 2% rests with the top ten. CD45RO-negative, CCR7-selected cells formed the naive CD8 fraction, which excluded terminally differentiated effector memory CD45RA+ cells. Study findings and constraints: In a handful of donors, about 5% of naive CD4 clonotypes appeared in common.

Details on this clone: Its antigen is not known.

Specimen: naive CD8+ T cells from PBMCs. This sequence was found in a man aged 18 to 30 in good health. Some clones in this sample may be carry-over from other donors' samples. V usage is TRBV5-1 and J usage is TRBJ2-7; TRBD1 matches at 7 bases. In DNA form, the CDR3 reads TGCGCCAGCACTAGTCGGACAGGCCCCTACGAGCAGTACTTC. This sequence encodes CASTSRTGPYEQYF.